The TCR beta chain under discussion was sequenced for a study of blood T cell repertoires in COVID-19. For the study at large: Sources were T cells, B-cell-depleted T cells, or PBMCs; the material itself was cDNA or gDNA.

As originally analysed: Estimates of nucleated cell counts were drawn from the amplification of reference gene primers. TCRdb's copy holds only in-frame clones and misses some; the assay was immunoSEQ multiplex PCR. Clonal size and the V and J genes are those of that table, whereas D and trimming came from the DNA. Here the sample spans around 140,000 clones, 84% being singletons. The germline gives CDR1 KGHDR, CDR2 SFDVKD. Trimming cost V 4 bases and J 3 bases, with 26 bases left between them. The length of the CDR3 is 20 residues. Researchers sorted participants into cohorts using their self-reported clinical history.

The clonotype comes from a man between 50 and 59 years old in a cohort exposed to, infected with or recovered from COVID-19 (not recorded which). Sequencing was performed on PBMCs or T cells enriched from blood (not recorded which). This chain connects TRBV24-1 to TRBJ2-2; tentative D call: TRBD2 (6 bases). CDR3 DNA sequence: TGTGCCACCAGTGAGCCTCGACTAGGATTCGATTATCGGGACACCGGGGAGCTGTTTTTT. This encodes CATSEPRLGFDYRDTGELFF.